These T cell receptor beta chains were read from a single sample in a study of T cells in Graves' hyperthyroidism and ophthalmopathy. TCRdb analysed the multiplex PCR reads with MiXCR anew, one entry per CDR3 protein. The data contain about 400,000 distinct CDR3 sequences, roughly 13% of them seen just once; the ten biggest clones take up 4% to 6.5%. The specimen was blood. These receptors came from a woman younger than 35 with Graves' hyperthyroidism. Both conserved end residues are part of each CDR3.

J gene	V gene	CDR3 protein
TRBJ2-7	TRBV6-2/TRBV6-3	CASSPRPDMGLQPYEQYF
TRBJ1-2	TRBV9	CASRGLGGYTF
TRBJ2-1	TRBV11-3	CASSDRGGVPYNEQFF
TRBJ2-1	TRBV9	CASSASVGVQFF
TRBJ2-3	TRBV5-6	CASSLVSGKFADTQYF
TRBJ2-1	TRBV28	CASSGDRFYNEQFF
TRBJ2-7	TRBV29-1	CSVRGGTYEQYF
TRBJ2-1	TRBV12-3/TRBV12-4	CASTRTSGRSSYNEQFF
TRBJ2-1	TRBV20-1	CSARGAAGSYNEQFF
TRBJ2-7	TRBV28	CASSSAGEQYF
TRBJ2-7	TRBV6-1	CASSHVPYEQYF
TRBJ2-2	TRBV27	CASSFGGTFWANTGELFF
TRBJ2-5	TRBV5-1	CASNTGTGVGNQETQYF
TRBJ2-3	TRBV6-1	CASTHGDTQYF
TRBJ2-7	TRBV5-1	CASSLRDRGIEQYF
TRBJ2-3	TRBV4-1	CASSQVRFTDTQYF
TRBJ1-4	TRBV7-9	CASSLGAGQEASNEKLFF
TRBJ1-2	TRBV20-1	CSASMANYGYTF
TRBJ1-6	TRBV10-3	CASQGQGNSPLHF
TRBJ2-1	TRBV2	CASSDTGAYNEQFF
TRBJ1-2	TRBV3-1	CASSQDNEGNYGYTF
TRBJ2-1	TRBV28	CASIGIVQRGFYNEQFF
TRBJ2-1	TRBV2	CAPMADNTDEQFF
TRBJ1-1	TRBV19	CASSTTHPAWTGAFF
TRBJ2-1	TRBV19	CASSIDLGAMNEQFF
TRBJ2-1	TRBV5-8	CASTNEGGISYNEQFF
TRBJ2-2	TRBV27	CASSSRDSVTGELFF
TRBJ1-6	TRBV5-4	CASRGGTSNSPLHF
TRBJ2-2	TRBV6-1	CASSRGGGSGSGELFF
TRBJ2-5	TRBV7-9	CASSHPGQGATQYF
TRBJ2-7	TRBV20-1	CSASGTSGYEQYF
TRBJ2-3	TRBV6-1	CASKWTAGGTDTQYF
TRBJ2-5	TRBV20-1	CSARTLTSGREYQETQYF
TRBJ1-5	TRBV28	CASSFRASNQPQHF
NA	TRBV7-2	CASSTYGSSYEQFF
TRBJ2-3	TRBV10-3	CAISEASGSPDTQYF
TRBJ1-2	TRBV19	CASNSGSGYTF
TRBJ2-1	TRBV19	CASRGLANEQFF
TRBJ2-5	TRBV13	CASSSWTAQETQYF
TRBJ2-3	TRBV6-2/TRBV6-3	CASSLSGAEDTQYF
TRBJ1-5	TRBV2	CASIGSNQPQHF
TRBJ2-1	TRBV10-1	CASKHAREVGSGEQFF
TRBJ2-7	TRBV7-9	CASSPSYKEQYF
TRBJ2-1	TRBV27	CASRSTGGPGEQFF
TRBJ2-1	TRBV27	CASSLRLEGNEQFF
TRBJ1-1	TRBV30	CAWSRETNTEAFF
TRBJ2-1	TRBV2	CASNGRGSYNEQFF
TRBJ1-4	TRBV10-2	CASRDWGEKYLFF
TRBJ2-7	TRBV20-1	CSARGAEGRKVYEQYF
TRBJ2-7	TRBV27	CASQGVGYYEQYF
TRBJ2-3	TRBV11-2	CASSLGGRTDTQYF
TRBJ2-3	TRBV20-1	CSAPRGSGVGDTQYF
TRBJ2-1	TRBV30	CAWSGLANNEQFF
TRBJ2-5	TRBV27	CASSGWAKETQYF
TRBJ2-6	TRBV19	CASSTHRGGVSSGANVLTF
TRBJ1-5	TRBV30	CAWSVGTNQPQHF